Below are 18 T cell receptor beta chains sequenced from a single sample in a study of shared clonotypes between healthy human individuals. The repertoire was sequenced with immunoSEQ multiplex PCR; TCRdb's copy has only in-frame clones and lacks some. Among millions of clones listed, 95% were seen once. The material sequenced was naive CD4+ T cells sorted from blood. Indicated subset: CD45RA+ positively selected. These TCRs come from a man younger than 35 in good health.

DNA for the CDR3: TGTGCCAGCCGGGGCCGGCTAGCGGGATATGGGCGGTACTTC. Encoded protein: CASRGRLAGYGRYF. The rearrangement links TRBV2 to TRBJ2-7; TRBD2 aligns across 9 bases. Germline trimming cut 8 bases from V and 12 bases from J; bases unmatched to any gene: 17. The CDR3 extends over 14 amino acids. The germline gives CDR1 SNHLY, CDR2 FYNNEI.

This rearrangement joins TRBV10-3 to TRBJ1-6; no reliable D call. The CDR3 length is 13 residues. The V end lost 10 bases, the J end lost 7 bases, and 14 bases lay between the germline ends. The V gene's germline CDR1 is ENHRY and CDR2 SYGVKD. This CDR3 is CATPPVGNSPLHF. In DNA, the CDR3 is TGTGCCACCCCCCCCGTTGGCAATTCACCCCTCCACTTT.

This clone was recorded a few times. V and J are TRBV28 and TRBJ2-3; D perhaps matches TRBD1 (6 bases). Per germline, CDR1 MDHEN and CDR2 SYDVKM. CDR3 size: 15 residues. Trimming stripped 5 bases from V and 1 base from J, with 13 bases between. The CDR3 protein is CASSPGTFGTDTQYF. The CDR3 DNA sequence: TGTGCCAGCAGTCCCGGGACATTCGGCACAGATACGCAGTATTTT.

The table lists this clone with a count of one. The chain combines TRBV7-9 with TRBJ2-2; TRBD2 is a possible D gene (6 bases). V lost 1 base and J lost 3, with 12 bases in between. Germline CDR1 and CDR2: SEHNR and FQNEAQ (reference sequence). This CDR3 has 16 amino acids. The CDR3 loop reads CASSLVLAEDTGELFF. Here the CDR3 DNA reads TGTGCCAGCAGCTTAGTATTAGCGGAGGACACCGGGGAGCTGTTTTTT.

This clone has just one count. V gene TRBV28 combines with J gene TRBJ2-3; TRBD2 matches at 8 bases. This CDR3 spans 18 amino acids. The ends lost 4 bases at V and 6 bases at J; junction bases unmatched: 18. The germline gives CDR1 MDHEN, CDR2 SYDVKM. CDR3 bases: TGTGCCAGCAGTTCCAACAGGACTCCGGGGGGGCTCTGGGATACGCAGTATTTT. It codes for CASSSNRTPGGLWDTQYF.

The chain has TRBV7-3 and TRBJ2-3; 8 nucleotides align to TRBD1. Germline CDR1 SGHTA, CDR2 FQGTGA. The CDR3 totals 14 residues. The trim removed 4 bases at V and 6 bases at J, leaving 6 bases unmatched. CDR3 residues: CASSSQGAADTQYF. In nucleotides, the CDR3 is TGTGCCAGCAGCTCCCAGGGGGCAGCCGATACGCAGTATTTT.

The rearrangement links TRBV12-5 to TRBJ2-7; 12 bases align to TRBD2. The CDR3 length is 15 residues. The trim removed 3 bases at V and 3 bases at J, leaving 3 bases unmatched. Germline V CDR1 and CDR2: LGHNT, FRNRAP. The CDR3 DNA reads as TGTGCTAGTGGTTTTTGGACTAGCGGGAACTACGAGCAGTACTTC. Its translation is CASGFWTSGNYEQYF.

The rearrangement links TRBV20-1 to TRBJ2-5; D is possibly TRBD2 (6 bases). The CDR3 runs to 11 residues. The V gene's germline CDR1 is DFQATT and CDR2 SNEGSKA (reference sequence). V was shortened by 5 bases and J by 5 bases, with 9 bases between the two germline ends. As DNA, the CDR3 is TGCAGTGCTGGGACTTCCGAGACCCAGTACTTC. Its protein is CSAGTSETQYF.

This chain uses TRBV5-6 with TRBJ2-5; 8 bases match TRBD2. V dropped 0 bases and J dropped 1; count of bases not matched to a gene: 5. Germline V lookup: CDR1 SGHDT, CDR2 YYEEEE. The CDR3 runs 16 residues. This CDR3 reads CASSLEGSGGQETQYF. The CDR3 bases are TGTGCCAGCAGCTTGGAGGGGAGCGGGGGCCAAGAGACCCAGTACTTC. Full variable domain (remainder filled in from reference TRBV5-6 and TRBJ2-5): DAGVTQSPTHLIKTRGQQVTLRCSPKSGHDTVSWYQQALGQGPQFIFQYYEEEERQRGNFPDRFSGHQFPNYSSELNVNALLLGDSALYLCASSLEGSGGQETQYFGPGTRLLVL.

Of note for this clone: The sample holds other DNA sequences that translate to the same CDR3. The chain joins TRBV7-2 to TRBJ2-7; D gene ambiguous. Per germline, CDR1 SGHTA and CDR2 FQGNSA. The CDR3 spans 12 residues. V lost 4 bases and J lost 4, with 8 bases in between. The CDR3 protein is CASSSTPYEQYF. The CDR3 DNA follows: TGTGCCAGCAGCTCTACACCTTACGAGCAGTACTTC.

The chain employs TRBV11-3 and TRBJ2-3; TRBD2 matches 8 bases. This CDR3 has 15 amino acids. V shed 5 bases and J 10 bases; nucleotides not matched to a gene: 14. CDR1 is SGHNT, CDR2 YENEEA, per germline. DNA of the CDR3: TGTGCCAGCAGCCCAGAAGCGGGGCGGGAGGCTGCGCAGTATTTT. Translating it yields CASSPEAGREAAQYF.

The chain employs TRBV19 and TRBJ1-1; no definite D call. Germline CDR1 and CDR2: LNHDA and SQIVND (reference sequence). The CDR3 is made up of 13 amino acids. Trimming cost V 6 bases and J 6 bases, with 14 bases left between them. The DNA for the CDR3 is TGTGCCAGTAGGGTGGTGGAAGTGGCTGAAGCTTTCTTT. It encodes CASRVVEVAEAFF.

The chain has TRBV15 and TRBJ1-3, with 10 bases matching TRBD1. The V gene's germline CDR1 is LNHNV and CDR2 YYDKDF (reference sequence). This CDR3 is 17 amino acids long. V lost 3 bases and J lost 1; bases outside the gene matches: 6. In DNA, the CDR3 is TGTGCCACCAGCAGGGACAGGGGGGCCAAATCTGGAAACACCATATATTTT. Translation: CATSRDRGAKSGNTIYF.

CDR3 sequence: CASSLARMGGTEAFF. Here the CDR3 DNA reads TGCGCCAGCAGCTTGGCCCGGATGGGGGGCACTGAAGCTTTCTTT. The V call is TRBV5-1, the J call TRBJ1-1, with TRBD1 as a possible D gene (5 bases). Trimming pared 0 bases from V and 4 bases from J, leaving 13 bases between. This CDR3 has 15 amino acids. The germline V gene has CDR1 SGHRS and CDR2 YFSETQ.

This chain links TRBV10-3 with TRBJ2-2, with D possibly being TRBD1 (5 bases). Between the trimmed V and J ends, which lost 4 bases and 7 bases, there was a span of 16 bases. This CDR3 has 15 residues. Per the germline V gene, CDR1 is ENHRY and CDR2 is SYGVKD. The CDR3 nucleotides read TGTGCCATCAGTGCCCCCGTTCAGGGCGGCGGGGAGCTGTTTTTT. Translating gives CAISAPVQGGGELFF.

On this clone itself: The same CDR3 also results from other DNA sequences found in this sample. This chain links TRBV7-2 with TRBJ2-7; D gene ambiguous. V gave up 1 base and J gave up 0 bases, with 7 bases separating them. Germline V lookup: CDR1 SGHTA, CDR2 FQGNSA. This CDR3 has 14 residues. The CDR3 DNA reads TGTGCCAGCAGCTTAGGTCCTAGCTCCTACGAGCAGTACTTC. Its translation is CASSLGPSSYEQYF. Complete variable domain (other parts from reference TRBV7-2 and TRBJ2-7): GAGVSQSPSNKVTEKGKDVELRCDPISGHTALYWYRQSLGQGLEFLIYFQGNSAPDKSGLPSDRFSAERTGGSVSTLTIQRTQQEDSAVYLCASSLGPSSYEQYFGPGTRLTVT.

J is TRBJ2-2 and V is TRBV14, with TRBD2 matching over 10 bases. Germline trimming cut 1 base from V and 5 bases from J; bases unmatched to any gene: 10. The CDR3 sequence is 18 residues long. The V gene's germline CDR1 is SGHDN and CDR2 FVKESK. CDR3 nucleotides: TGTGCCAGCAGCCAAGTGGGGTCTAGCGGGAGTGTTACCGGGGAGCTGTTTTTT. It specifies CASSQVGSSGSVTGELFF.

CDR3 amino acids: CASSTGSGTEAFF. The CDR3 DNA reads as TGTGCCAGCAGTACAGGGTCTGGAACTGAAGCTTTCTTT. This chain joins TRBV28 and TRBJ1-1; a possible D gene is TRBD1 (6 bases). Per the germline V gene, CDR1 is MDHEN and CDR2 is SYDVKM. CDR3 length equals 13 residues. The ends were cut back, 5 bases at V and 5 bases at J, with 12 bases in the middle.